These T cell receptor beta chains were read from a single sample in a study of shared clonotypes between healthy human individuals. Repertoires were generated with immunoSEQ multiplex PCR, while TCRdb's copy carries only in-frame clones and drops some. Here the sample spans some 1.5 million clones, 95% to 97% being singletons. The sequenced sample consisted of naive CD4+ T cells sorted from blood. The receptors were gathered from a man aged 30 to 39 in good health. The CDR3 runs from the conserved cysteine through the conserved F or W. D genes are given only for firm matches. Clone size is given for some rows only: seen once, a few or many times, or a class if the clone is expanded.

clone_size: -
j_call: TRBJ1-4
d_call: -
v_call: TRBV5-1
cdr3_aa: CASSRGVESEKLFF
cdr3_nt: TGCGCCAGCAGCCGGGGAGTAGAGTCTGAAAAACTGTTTTTT

clone_size: -
j_call: TRBJ2-7
d_call: -
v_call: TRBV19
cdr3_aa: CASSIGPANYEQYF
cdr3_nt: TGTGCCAGTAGTATAGGGCCAGCGAACTACGAGCAGTACTTC

clone_size: -
j_call: TRBJ2-7
d_call: -
v_call: TRBV11-2
cdr3_aa: CASSSLGARTYEQYF
cdr3_nt: TGTGCCAGCAGCTCCTTAGGGGCTAGAACCTACGAGCAGTACTTC

clone_size: -
j_call: TRBJ2-2
d_call: TRBD2
v_call: TRBV9
cdr3_aa: CASSVVLAGVTGELFF
cdr3_nt: TGTGCCAGCAGCGTAGTATTAGCGGGAGTTACCGGGGAGCTGTTTTTT

clone_size: -
j_call: TRBJ2-2
d_call: TRBD1
v_call: TRBV19
cdr3_aa: CASSSTGGFAGELFF
cdr3_nt: TGTGCCAGTAGCTCGACAGGGGGCTTTGCCGGGGAGCTGTTTTTT

clone_size: -
j_call: TRBJ1-5
d_call: -
v_call: TRBV30
cdr3_aa: CAWSGDSNQPQHF
cdr3_nt: TGTGCCTGGAGCGGGGATAGCAATCAGCCCCAGCATTTT

clone_size: -
j_call: TRBJ1-5
d_call: TRBD1
v_call: TRBV6-6
cdr3_aa: CASKAGQGGRPQHF
cdr3_nt: TGTGCCAGCAAAGCAGGACAGGGGGGGCGGCCCCAGCATTTT

clone_size: once
j_call: TRBJ1-2
d_call: TRBD1
v_call: TRBV28
cdr3_aa: CAGQGRNNGYTF
cdr3_nt: TGTGCCGGACAGGGCAGAAACAATGGCTACACCTTC

clone_size: -
j_call: TRBJ2-2
d_call: -
v_call: TRBV19
cdr3_aa: CASRALAGTDGELFF
cdr3_nt: TGTGCCAGCAGAGCCCTAGCCGGGACCGACGGGGAGCTGTTTTTT

clone_size: -
j_call: TRBJ2-2
d_call: -
v_call: TRBV27
cdr3_aa: CASSSLSAGDTGELFF
cdr3_nt: TGTGCCAGCAGCTCCCTTTCGGCAGGGGACACCGGGGAGCTGTTTTTT

clone_size: -
j_call: TRBJ1-1
d_call: -
v_call: TRBV5-1
cdr3_aa: CASSLGQPYEAFF
cdr3_nt: TGCGCCAGCAGCTTGGGACAGCCTTATGAAGCTTTCTTT

clone_size: -
j_call: TRBJ2-1
d_call: -
v_call: TRBV18
cdr3_aa: CASSPLADNEQFF
cdr3_nt: TGTGCCAGCTCACCACTAGCGGACAATGAGCAGTTCTTC

clone_size: -
j_call: TRBJ2-3
d_call: -
v_call: TRBV6-4
cdr3_aa: CASSDTDLDSTDTQYF
cdr3_nt: TGTGCCAGCAGTGACACGGACTTGGATAGCACAGATACGCAGTATTTT

clone_size: -
j_call: TRBJ2-1
d_call: TRBD2
v_call: TRBV5-1
cdr3_aa: CASSSSTSGSTYNEQFF
cdr3_nt: TGCGCCAGCAGCTCTTCGACTAGCGGGTCCACCTACAATGAGCAGTTCTTC

clone_size: -
j_call: TRBJ2-1
d_call: TRBD2
v_call: TRBV27
cdr3_aa: CASSFGLAGYNEQFF
cdr3_nt: TGTGCCAGCAGTTTTGGACTAGCGGGCTACAATGAGCAGTTCTTC

clone_size: few
j_call: TRBJ1-5
d_call: -
v_call: TRBV7-6
cdr3_aa: CASSLGPGGSQPQHF
cdr3_nt: TGTGCCAGCAGCTTAGGCCCCGGGGGGAGTCAGCCCCAGCATTTT

clone_size: -
j_call: TRBJ2-2
d_call: -
v_call: TRBV9
cdr3_aa: CASNEAGANTGELFF
cdr3_nt: TGTGCCAGCAACGAGGCGGGCGCGAACACCGGGGAGCTGTTTTTT

clone_size: -
j_call: TRBJ2-5
d_call: TRBD1
v_call: TRBV19
cdr3_aa: CASSGQGALETQYF
cdr3_nt: TGTGCCAGTAGCGGTCAGGGGGCTTTGGAGACCCAGTACTTC

clone_size: -
j_call: TRBJ1-4
d_call: -
v_call: TRBV2
cdr3_aa: CASDVTGNEKLFF
cdr3_nt: TGTGCCAGCGACGTGACGGGGAATGAAAAACTGTTTTTT

clone_size: -
j_call: TRBJ2-1
d_call: TRBD2
v_call: TRBV10-2
cdr3_aa: CASSALAVYNEQFF
cdr3_nt: TGCGCCAGCAGTGCCCTAGCGGTCTACAATGAGCAGTTCTTC

clone_size: -
j_call: TRBJ2-1
d_call: TRBD2
v_call: TRBV2
cdr3_aa: CASRGGLASYNEQFF
cdr3_nt: TGTGCCAGCAGGGGAGGACTAGCCAGTTACAATGAGCAGTTCTTC

clone_size: -
j_call: TRBJ1-3
d_call: -
v_call: TRBV28
cdr3_aa: CASSFYRVNSGNTIYF
cdr3_nt: TGTGCCAGCAGTTTCTACAGGGTGAACTCTGGAAACACCATATATTTT

clone_size: -
j_call: TRBJ2-5
d_call: -
v_call: TRBV18
cdr3_aa: CASSPLDTQETQYF
cdr3_nt: TGTGCCAGCTCACCCCTGGACACTCAAGAGACCCAGTACTTC

clone_size: -
j_call: TRBJ2-7
d_call: -
v_call: TRBV18
cdr3_aa: CASSPRRTDSYEQYF
cdr3_nt: TGTGCCAGCTCACCACGGCGCACAGACTCCTACGAGCAGTACTTC

clone_size: once
j_call: TRBJ1-2
d_call: -
v_call: TRBV29-1
cdr3_aa: CSARRSYGYTF
cdr3_nt: TGCAGCGCAAGGAGAAGCTATGGCTACACCTTC

clone_size: few
j_call: TRBJ1-2
d_call: TRBD1
v_call: TRBV10-3
cdr3_aa: CAISDREAGYTF
cdr3_nt: TGTGCCATCAGCGACAGGGAAGCTGGCTACACCTTC

clone_size: -
j_call: TRBJ2-7
d_call: TRBD1
v_call: TRBV7-9
cdr3_aa: CASSPYRGPYEQYF
cdr3_nt: TGTGCCAGCAGCCCATACAGGGGCCCCTACGAGCAGTACTTC

clone_size: -
j_call: TRBJ2-5
d_call: -
v_call: TRBV7-6
cdr3_aa: CASSSRSHQETQYF
cdr3_nt: TGTGCCAGCAGCTCCCGATCCCACCAAGAGACCCAGTACTTC

clone_size: -
j_call: TRBJ1-3
d_call: -
v_call: TRBV6-5
cdr3_aa: CASSPRFSGNTIYF
cdr3_nt: TGTGCCAGCAGCCCACGGTTCTCTGGAAACACCATATATTTT

clone_size: -
j_call: TRBJ2-6
d_call: -
v_call: TRBV19
cdr3_aa: CATRLRDTGANVLTF
cdr3_nt: TGTGCCACTCGATTACGGGACACTGGGGCCAACGTCCTGACTTTC

clone_size: -
j_call: TRBJ2-1
d_call: -
v_call: TRBV7-6
cdr3_aa: CASSLEAVSSYNEQFF
cdr3_nt: TGTGCCAGCAGCTTAGAGGCGGTATCCTCCTACAATGAGCAGTTCTTC

clone_size: -
j_call: TRBJ1-1
d_call: -
v_call: TRBV4-1
cdr3_aa: CASSQVERAEAFF
cdr3_nt: TGCGCCAGCAGCCAAGTAGAGAGGGCTGAAGCTTTCTTT

clone_size: -
j_call: TRBJ1-4
d_call: -
v_call: TRBV6-5
cdr3_aa: CASSSTNEKLFF
cdr3_nt: TGTGCCAGCAGTTCCACTAATGAAAAACTGTTTTTT

clone_size: -
j_call: TRBJ1-1
d_call: TRBD1
v_call: TRBV7-9
cdr3_aa: CASSVRDSLNTEAFF
cdr3_nt: TGTGCCAGCAGCGTACGGGACAGCCTTAACACTGAAGCTTTCTTT

clone_size: -
j_call: TRBJ2-4
d_call: -
v_call: TRBV7-6
cdr3_aa: CASSSPPKNIQYF
cdr3_nt: TGTGCCAGCAGCTCCCCCCCCAAAAACATTCAGTACTTC

clone_size: -
j_call: TRBJ1-1
d_call: -
v_call: TRBV18
cdr3_aa: CASVAMGRINTEAFF
cdr3_nt: TGTGCCAGCGTGGCGATGGGACGGATAAACACTGAAGCTTTCTTT

clone_size: -
j_call: TRBJ2-2
d_call: -
v_call: TRBV7-9
cdr3_aa: CASSLRDTGELFF
cdr3_nt: TGTGCCAGCAGCTTGAGGGACACCGGGGAGCTGTTTTTT

clone_size: -
j_call: TRBJ2-7
d_call: -
v_call: TRBV21-1
cdr3_aa: CASSKGDSGRYREQYF
cdr3_nt: TGTGCCAGCAGCAAAGGTGATAGCGGGAGGTATCGCGAGCAGTACTTC

clone_size: -
j_call: TRBJ2-7
d_call: TRBD1
v_call: TRBV28
cdr3_aa: CASKGDRAPYEQYF
cdr3_nt: TGTGCCAGCAAAGGGGACAGGGCCCCCTACGAGCAGTACTTC

clone_size: -
j_call: TRBJ2-7
d_call: -
v_call: TRBV5-5
cdr3_aa: CASRSLVTYEQYF
cdr3_nt: TGTGCCAGCAGATCTTTGGTGACCTACGAGCAGTACTTC

clone_size: -
j_call: TRBJ1-1
d_call: -
v_call: TRBV19
cdr3_aa: CASSIPGQGSNTEAFF
cdr3_nt: TGTGCCAGTAGTATACCTGGCCAGGGGTCGAACACTGAAGCTTTCTTT

clone_size: -
j_call: TRBJ1-1
d_call: -
v_call: TRBV5-4
cdr3_aa: CASSFWGQDTEAFF
cdr3_nt: TGTGCCAGCAGCTTTTGGGGCCAGGACACTGAAGCTTTCTTT

clone_size: -
j_call: TRBJ2-3
d_call: -
v_call: TRBV10-3
cdr3_aa: CAISDRRRSSTDTQYF
cdr3_nt: TGTGCCATCAGTGACCGCAGGCGATCTAGCACAGATACGCAGTATTTT

clone_size: -
j_call: TRBJ1-5
d_call: -
v_call: TRBV6-6
cdr3_aa: CASSYSSGGNQPQHF
cdr3_nt: TGTGCCAGCAGTTACTCGTCGGGGGGTAATCAGCCCCAGCATTTT

clone_size: -
j_call: TRBJ2-3
d_call: -
v_call: TRBV15
cdr3_aa: CATSRDGGGTDTQYF
cdr3_nt: TGTGCCACCAGCAGAGATGGCGGGGGCACAGATACGCAGTATTTT

clone_size: -
j_call: TRBJ2-1
d_call: TRBD2
v_call: TRBV4-1
cdr3_aa: CASSQGLAATYNEQFF
cdr3_nt: TGCGCCAGCAGCCAAGGACTAGCTGCAACCTACAATGAGCAGTTCTTC

clone_size: -
j_call: TRBJ2-3
d_call: -
v_call: TRBV10-3
cdr3_aa: CAISERTTDTQYF
cdr3_nt: TGTGCCATCAGTGAGCGGACTACAGATACGCAGTATTTT

clone_size: -
j_call: TRBJ1-4
d_call: -
v_call: TRBV6-1
cdr3_aa: CASSEKGQGLKLFF
cdr3_nt: TGTGCCAGCAGTGAAAAGGGCCAGGGATTGAAACTGTTTTTT

clone_size: once
j_call: TRBJ1-2
d_call: -
v_call: TRBV9
cdr3_aa: CASSPRPTRFYGYTF
cdr3_nt: TGTGCCAGCAGCCCAAGACCTACACGCTTTTATGGCTACACCTTC

clone_size: once
j_call: TRBJ1-2
d_call: TRBD1
v_call: TRBV6-4
cdr3_aa: CASSRTGGNYGYTF
cdr3_nt: TGTGCCAGCAGCCGGACAGGGGGCAACTATGGCTACACCTTC

clone_size: -
j_call: TRBJ2-1
d_call: TRBD2
v_call: TRBV10-3
cdr3_aa: CAISDGSSGSYGEQFF
cdr3_nt: TGTGCCATCAGTGATGGGTCTAGCGGGAGCTATGGTGAGCAGTTCTTC

clone_size: -
j_call: TRBJ2-1
d_call: -
v_call: TRBV6-6
cdr3_aa: CASRPGTAQSNEQFF
cdr3_nt: TGTGCCAGCAGGCCGGGGACGGCCCAATCCAATGAGCAGTTCTTC